These T cell receptor beta chains were read from a single sample in a study of OX40 agonist ivuxolimab in advanced cancers. The data were produced by immunoSEQ multiplex PCR, yet TCRdb's version contains in-frame clones alone and is incomplete. The sample lists under 100,000 clones, around 85% occurring once. The starting material was CD4+ or CD8+ T cells sorted from blood, obtained in a trial of the OX40 agonist ivuxolimab. Receptors originate from an adult with an advanced solid tumor such as melanoma, head and neck, liver or kidney cancer. Each CDR3 is given with its conserved first and last residue. D genes are given only for firm matches. The size entry is marked missing in some rows and otherwise reads once, few, many or a size class.

clone_size: NA; v_call: TRBV6-1; d_call: NA; j_call: TRBJ1-1; cdr3_aa: CASTYELGGPAFF; cdr3_nt: TGTGCCAGCACCTATGAACTGGGGGGGCCAGCTTTCTTT
clone_size: NA; v_call: TRBV27; d_call: TRBD1; j_call: TRBJ1-1; cdr3_aa: CASSFFRGTGLNTEAFF; cdr3_nt: TGTGCCAGCAGTTTTTTTCGGGGGACAGGCTTGAACACTGAAGCTTTCTTT
clone_size: NA; v_call: TRBV7-9; d_call: NA; j_call: TRBJ1-1; cdr3_aa: CASSSTGQGSF; cdr3_nt: TGTGCCAGCAGTTCAACCGGACAAGGCAGCTTT
clone_size: few; v_call: TRBV2; d_call: TRBD2; j_call: TRBJ2-1; cdr3_aa: CASSEKSGGVNEQFF; cdr3_nt: TGTGCCAGCAGTGAGAAGTCGGGGGGGGTCAATGAGCAGTTCTTC
clone_size: NA; v_call: TRBV7-2; d_call: NA; j_call: TRBJ1-1; cdr3_aa: CASSLDDGEAFF; cdr3_nt: TGTGCCAGCAGCTTAGATGACGGTGAAGCTTTCTTT
clone_size: NA; v_call: TRBV9; d_call: TRBD2; j_call: TRBJ2-3; cdr3_aa: CASSASGAGGDTQYF; cdr3_nt: TGTGCCAGCAGCGCAAGCGGGGCCGGGGGGGATACGCAGTATTTT
clone_size: NA; v_call: TRBV5-4; d_call: TRBD1; j_call: TRBJ2-7; cdr3_aa: CASSSTGGEQYF; cdr3_nt: TGTGCCAGCAGCTCCACAGGGGGCGAGCAGTACTTC
clone_size: NA; v_call: TRBV29-1; d_call: TRBD1; j_call: TRBJ2-5; cdr3_aa: CSAKKTGKETQYF; cdr3_nt: TGCAGCGCAAAAAAGACAGGGAAAGAGACCCAGTACTTC
clone_size: NA; v_call: TRBV5-1; d_call: TRBD1; j_call: TRBJ1-2; cdr3_aa: CASSFGTGDGYTF; cdr3_nt: TGCGCCAGCAGCTTCGGGACAGGGGATGGCTACACCTTC
clone_size: NA; v_call: TRBV5-6; d_call: NA; j_call: TRBJ2-1; cdr3_aa: CASSQDLGPDPGNEQFF; cdr3_nt: TGTGCCAGCAGCCAGGACCTCGGGCCGGACCCGGGGAATGAGCAGTTCTTC
clone_size: NA; v_call: TRBV11-2; d_call: NA; j_call: TRBJ2-3; cdr3_aa: CASSLDRSTDTQYF; cdr3_nt: TGTGCCAGCAGCTTAGATCGGTCGACAGATACGCAGTATTTT
clone_size: NA; v_call: TRBV5-1; d_call: TRBD2; j_call: TRBJ2-2; cdr3_aa: CASRVTSGVASGELFF; cdr3_nt: TGCGCCAGCCGAGTTACTAGCGGGGTAGCATCCGGGGAGCTGTTTTTT
clone_size: NA; v_call: TRBV18; d_call: NA; j_call: TRBJ1-1; cdr3_aa: CASSPPGSTTNTEAFF; cdr3_nt: TGTGCCAGCTCACCACCGGGCAGCACCACAAACACTGAAGCTTTCTTT
clone_size: once; v_call: TRBV6-5; d_call: NA; j_call: TRBJ1-4; cdr3_aa: CASSPRGFGEKLFF; cdr3_nt: TGTGCCAGCAGTCCCAGAGGGTTCGGTGAAAAACTGTTTTTT
clone_size: NA; v_call: TRBV20-1; d_call: NA; j_call: TRBJ2-7; cdr3_aa: CSASTPYEQYF; cdr3_nt: TGCAGTGCTAGTACCCCCTACGAGCAGTACTTC
clone_size: few; v_call: TRBV6-1; d_call: NA; j_call: TRBJ1-6; cdr3_aa: CASSEGGAPLHF; cdr3_nt: TGTGCCAGCAGTGAAGGGGGGGCACCCCTCCACTTT
clone_size: NA; v_call: TRBV5-8; d_call: TRBD2; j_call: TRBJ2-2; cdr3_aa: CASSLQRGSGGGDTGELFF; cdr3_nt: TGTGCCAGCAGCTTGCAGCGGGGTAGCGGGGGAGGCGACACCGGGGAGCTGTTTTTT
clone_size: NA; v_call: TRBV5-5; d_call: TRBD1; j_call: TRBJ1-2; cdr3_aa: CASSSITGEANYGYTF; cdr3_nt: TGTGCCAGCAGCTCCATCACAGGGGAAGCTAACTATGGCTACACCTTC
clone_size: NA; v_call: TRBV4-2; d_call: NA; j_call: TRBJ2-1; cdr3_aa: CASSQDAARRSSYNEQFF; cdr3_nt: TGTGCCAGCAGCCAAGATGCGGCCAGAAGGAGCTCCTACAATGAGCAGTTCTTC
clone_size: NA; v_call: TRBV7-8; d_call: NA; j_call: TRBJ2-7; cdr3_aa: CASSTRRDSGYEQYF; cdr3_nt: TGTGCCAGCAGCACGCGCAGGGATAGTGGATACGAGCAGTACTTC
clone_size: NA; v_call: TRBV19; d_call: NA; j_call: TRBJ1-5; cdr3_aa: CASNSWDLNSNQPQHF; cdr3_nt: TGTGCCAGTAATTCTTGGGACCTCAATAGCAATCAGCCCCAGCATTTT
clone_size: NA; v_call: TRBV11-2; d_call: NA; j_call: TRBJ1-1; cdr3_aa: CASSLDEIGEAFF; cdr3_nt: TGTGCCAGCAGCTTAGATGAAATAGGTGAAGCTTTCTTT
clone_size: NA; v_call: TRBV19; d_call: NA; j_call: TRBJ1-2; cdr3_aa: CASSPGVNYGYTF; cdr3_nt: TGTGCCAGTAGCCCCGGGGTTAACTATGGCTACACCTTC